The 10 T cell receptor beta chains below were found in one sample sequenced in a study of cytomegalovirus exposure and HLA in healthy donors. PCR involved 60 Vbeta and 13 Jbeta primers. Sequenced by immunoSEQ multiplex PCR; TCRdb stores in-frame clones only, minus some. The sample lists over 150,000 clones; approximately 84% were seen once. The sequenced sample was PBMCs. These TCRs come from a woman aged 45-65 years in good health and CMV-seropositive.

The CDR3 reads CASSPGGINYGYTF. CDR3 in DNA: TGTGCCAGCAGCCCAGGGGGTATAAACTATGGCTACACCTTC. V usage is TRBV6-4 and J usage is TRBJ1-2, with 7 bases aligning to TRBD1. Losses at the gene ends were 6 bases for V and 2 bases for J; bases not matched to a gene: 6. This CDR3 comprises 14 residues. Germline loops: CDR1 MRHNA, CDR2 SNTAGT.

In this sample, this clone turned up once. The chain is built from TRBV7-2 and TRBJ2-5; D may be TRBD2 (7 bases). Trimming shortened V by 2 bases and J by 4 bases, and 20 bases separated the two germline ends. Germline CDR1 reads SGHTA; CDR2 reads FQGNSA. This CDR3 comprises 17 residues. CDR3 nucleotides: TGTGCCAGCAGCTTACGGAGGGGGGGCGCATTCGGAGAGACCCAGTACTTC. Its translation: CASSLRRGGAFGETQYF.

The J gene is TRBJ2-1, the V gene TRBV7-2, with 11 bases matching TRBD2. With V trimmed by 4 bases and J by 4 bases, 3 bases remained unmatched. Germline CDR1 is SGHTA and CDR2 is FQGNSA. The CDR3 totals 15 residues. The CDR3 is CASSSLAGEYNEQFF. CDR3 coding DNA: TGTGCCAGCAGCTCACTAGCGGGGGAATACAATGAGCAGTTCTTC. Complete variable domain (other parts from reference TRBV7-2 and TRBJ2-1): GAGVSQSPSNKVTEKGKDVELRCDPISGHTALYWYRQSLGQGLEFLIYFQGNSAPDKSGLPSDRFSAERTGGSVSTLTIQRTQQEDSAVYLCASSSLAGEYNEQFFGPGTRLTVL.

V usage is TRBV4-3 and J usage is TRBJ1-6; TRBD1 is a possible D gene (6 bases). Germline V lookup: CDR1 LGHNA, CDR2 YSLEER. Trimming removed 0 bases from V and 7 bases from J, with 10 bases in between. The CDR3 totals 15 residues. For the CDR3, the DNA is TGCGCCAGCAGCCAAGACAGGGGATGGAATTCACCCCTCCACTTT. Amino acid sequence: CASSQDRGWNSPLHF.

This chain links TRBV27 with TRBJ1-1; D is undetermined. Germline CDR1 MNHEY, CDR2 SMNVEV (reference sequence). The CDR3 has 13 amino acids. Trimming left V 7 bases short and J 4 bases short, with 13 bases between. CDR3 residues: CASKRAEGTEAFF. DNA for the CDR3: TGTGCCAGCAAAAGGGCGGAGGGCACTGAAGCTTTCTTT.

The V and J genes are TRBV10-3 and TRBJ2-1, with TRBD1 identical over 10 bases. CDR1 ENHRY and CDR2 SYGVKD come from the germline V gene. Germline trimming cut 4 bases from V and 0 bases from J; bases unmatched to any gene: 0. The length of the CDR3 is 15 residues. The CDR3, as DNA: TGTGCCATCAGTGGGACAGGGGGCTCCTACAATGAGCAGTTCTTC. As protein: CAISGTGGSYNEQFF.

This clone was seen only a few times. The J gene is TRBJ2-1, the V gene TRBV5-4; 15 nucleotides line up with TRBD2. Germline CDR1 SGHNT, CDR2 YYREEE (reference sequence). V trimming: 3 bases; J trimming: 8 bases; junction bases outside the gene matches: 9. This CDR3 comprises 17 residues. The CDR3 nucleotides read TGTGCCAGCAGCTCGGGGACTAGCGGGAGGTTTAGCCATGAGCAGTTCTTC. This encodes CASSSGTSGRFSHEQFF.

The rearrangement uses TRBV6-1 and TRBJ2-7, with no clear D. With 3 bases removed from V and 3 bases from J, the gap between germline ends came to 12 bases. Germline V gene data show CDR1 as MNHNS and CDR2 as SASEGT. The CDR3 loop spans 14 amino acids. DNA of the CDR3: TGTGCCAGCAGTGATATTCGCCAGGACTACGAGCAGTACTTC. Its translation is CASSDIRQDYEQYF.

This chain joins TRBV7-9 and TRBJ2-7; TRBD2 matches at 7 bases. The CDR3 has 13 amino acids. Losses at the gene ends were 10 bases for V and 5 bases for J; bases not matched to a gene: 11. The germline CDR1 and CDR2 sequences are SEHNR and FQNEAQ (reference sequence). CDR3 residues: CATPRGREHEQYF. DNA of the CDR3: TGTGCCACGCCCCGCGGGCGGGAGCACGAGCAGTACTTC.

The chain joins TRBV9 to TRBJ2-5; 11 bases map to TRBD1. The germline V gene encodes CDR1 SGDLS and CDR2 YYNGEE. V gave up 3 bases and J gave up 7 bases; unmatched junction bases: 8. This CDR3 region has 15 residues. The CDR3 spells CASSDRDRGFGTQYF. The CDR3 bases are TGTGCCAGCAGCGATCGGGACAGGGGGTTTGGGACCCAGTACTTC.